A single sample gave rise to the 13 T cell receptor beta chains below, sequenced in a study of blood T cell repertoires in COVID-19. Sequenced by immunoSEQ multiplex PCR; TCRdb stores in-frame clones only, minus some. The profile covers about 400,000 clones, with nearly 90% appearing a single time and over 2% taken by the ten largest. Sequences were obtained from PBMCs or T cells enriched from blood (not recorded which). These TCRs come from a woman between 40 and 55 years old with acute COVID-19.

The chain links TRBV5-5 to TRBJ1-2, with unresolved D. The CDR3 consists of 13 residues. Germline-derived CDR1 and CDR2 are SGHKS and YYEKEE (reference sequence). Trimming removed 0 bases from V and 1 base from J, with 4 bases in between. CDR3 region: CASSLDINYGYTF. CDR3 coding DNA: TGTGCCAGCAGCTTGGACATTAACTATGGCTACACCTTC.

The chain has TRBV5-1 and TRBJ1-1, with 10 nucleotides matching TRBD1. Germline CDR1 is SGHRS and CDR2 is YFSETQ. Trimming at V came to 0 bases and at J to 3 bases, leaving 5 bases not matched to a gene. This CDR3 spans 16 amino acids. The CDR3 here is CASSLDRQGADTEAFF. The DNA of the CDR3 is TGCGCCAGCAGCTTGGACCGACAGGGGGCGGACACTGAAGCTTTCTTT.

The chain carries TRBV19 and TRBJ1-2; D is ambiguous. The CDR3 totals 17 residues. The V end was cut by 4 bases, the J end by 2 bases, with 20 bases between. Germline-derived CDR1 and CDR2 are LNHDA and SQIVND (reference sequence). The CDR3 sequence: CASSTPPLLEPNYGYTF. DNA for the CDR3: TGTGCCAGTAGTACTCCCCCACTTCTAGAACCCAACTATGGCTACACCTTC.

The genes are TRBV20-1 and TRBJ1-1; D remains unclear. Germline CDR1 reads DFQATT; CDR2 reads SNEGSKA (reference sequence). V was trimmed by 2 bases and J by 7 bases, leaving 8 bases between them. The CDR3 consists of 11 residues. The DNA for the CDR3 is TGCAGTGCTAGAACTGAATATGAAGCTTTCTTT. This translates into CSARTEYEAFF.

V is TRBV19 and J is TRBJ1-3, with a weak D call TRBD1 (5 bases). CDR1 LNHDA and CDR2 SQIVND come from the germline V gene (reference sequence). The CDR3 loop spans 16 amino acids. Trimming removed 6 bases at V and 0 bases at J, with 15 bases between. As DNA, the CDR3 is TGTGCCAGTAGAACAGGACCTAACCTCTCTGGAAACACCATATATTTT. It codes for CASRTGPNLSGNTIYF.

There are a few counts of this clone. This chain uses TRBV5-1 with TRBJ1-3, with D possibly being TRBD1 (6 bases). V gave up 0 bases and J gave up 0 bases, with 10 bases separating them. The germline gives CDR1 SGHRS, CDR2 YFSETQ. The CDR3 is 16 amino acids. CDR3 protein: CASSLGTVSSGNTIYF. Here the CDR3 DNA reads TGCGCCAGCAGCTTGGGGACAGTTTCCTCTGGAAACACCATATATTTT.

This chain connects TRBV6-6 to TRBJ1-2; 7 bases fit TRBD1. CDR1 and CDR2 from the germline V gene are MNHNY and SVGAGI (reference sequence). After removal of 5 bases from V and 7 bases from J, the junction contained 10 bases not matched to a gene. The CDR3 runs to 14 residues. CDR3 loop: CASSDDREVRGYTF. The DNA for the CDR3 is TGTGCCAGCAGTGACGACAGGGAGGTGCGTGGCTACACCTTC.

Comments on this clone: Other DNA sequences from this sample encode an identical CDR3 as well. The rearrangement uses TRBV2 and TRBJ1-1; D is possibly TRBD1 (6 bases). The CDR3 loop spans 13 amino acids. Germline CDR1 reads SNHLY; CDR2 reads FYNNEI. Trimming stripped 6 bases from V and 0 bases from J, with 8 bases between. The CDR3 coding sequence is TGTGCCAGCAGAAGGGACATGAACACTGAAGCTTTCTTT. Protein product: CASRRDMNTEAFF.

The chain is built from TRBV10-2 and TRBJ1-6; maybe TRBD1 (6 bases). The CDR3 consists of 14 residues. Germline lookup yields CDR1 WSHSY and CDR2 SAAADI. V was cut by 5 bases and J by 6 bases, with 11 bases left in between. This chain's CDR3 is CASSIQGFNSPLHF. The CDR3 nucleotides read TGCGCCAGCAGTATACAGGGATTTAATTCACCCCTCCACTTT.

This rearrangement joins TRBV5-6 to TRBJ1-6; TRBD1 matches 8 bases. The germline V gene encodes CDR1 SGHDT and CDR2 YYEEEE. The CDR3 totals 15 residues. V was pared by 4 bases and J by 5 bases, with 5 bases of the junction left unmatched. In DNA form, the CDR3 reads TGTGCCAGCAGCGCGTTGACAGGGGATAATTCACCCCTCCACTTT. It is translated as CASSALTGDNSPLHF.

This clone was seen a handful of times. The chain is built from TRBV10-1 and TRBJ1-3; possibly TRBD1 for D (5 bases). Between the trimmed V and J ends, which lost 0 bases and 0 bases, there was a span of 18 bases. CDR3 length: 19 residues. Per the germline V gene, CDR1 is WNHNN and CDR2 is SYGVQD (reference sequence). CDR3 coding DNA: TGCGCCAGCAGTGAGTCGAAGGAGGAGGGACGCCTCTCTGGAAACACCATATATTTT. This gives the protein CASSESKEEGRLSGNTIYF.

The chain is built from TRBV3-1 (or the pseudogene TRBV3-2) and TRBJ1-2, with TRBD1 matching over 8 bases. Per the germline V gene, CDR1 is LGHDT and CDR2 is YNNKEL (reference sequence). The junction had 4 bases not matched to a gene; V was cut back by 7 bases and J by 0 bases. This CDR3 comprises 14 residues. CDR3 residues: CASIQGAANYGYTF. CDR3 nucleotides: TGTGCCAGCATCCAGGGGGCGGCTAACTATGGCTACACCTTC.

The CDR3 region has the DNA TGTGCCAGCTCACTGCAACGGACTCCCGGCACAGATACGCAGTATTTT. It yields the protein CASSLQRTPGTDTQYF. The chain is built from TRBV18 and TRBJ2-3, with D possibly TRBD2 on 5 matching bases. CDR1 and CDR2 from the germline V gene are KGHSH and LQKENI. V was pared by 4 bases and J by 1 base, with 15 bases between. The CDR3 is made up of 16 amino acids.